Presented here are 31 T cell receptor beta chains from one specimen sequenced in a study of graft-versus-host responses after intestinal transplantation. Using immunoSEQ multiplex PCR, the repertoire was profiled, and TCRdb retains in-frame clones only, with some absent. The repertoire includes 12,000 or so clones, 60% to 85% of them detected once, and around 34% sits in the top ten. The input for sequencing was PBMCs, taken 494 days after intestinal transplant. The source of these receptors is a human patient who received an intestinal transplant, so some T cells may come from the graft donor.

This chain connects TRBV11-2 to TRBJ2-1, with TRBD2 as a possible D gene (6 bases). From germline, CDR1 is SGHAT and CDR2 FQNNGV. V was cut by 5 bases and J by 0 bases, with 17 bases left in between. There are 17 residues in the CDR3. In DNA, the CDR3 is TGTGCCAGCAGCGTATGGTTTGCGGGGAGCTCCTACAATGAGCAGTTCTTC. Amino acids: CASSVWFAGSSYNEQFF.

The chain links TRBV7-3 to TRBJ2-3; unclear D gene. Trimming cost V 1 base and J 5 bases, with 7 bases left between them. CDR3 length equals 13 residues. CDR1 SGHTA and CDR2 FQGTGA come from the germline V gene. CDR3 nucleotides: TGTGCCAGCAGCTTAAGATTTGGAGATACGCAGTATTTT. Protein sequence: CASSLRFGDTQYF.

The V and J genes are TRBV6-5 and TRBJ2-3; 10 positions match TRBD2. The CDR3 totals 14 residues. V lost 10 bases, J lost 7 bases, and 11 bases stayed unmatched. The germline V gene has CDR1 MNHEY and CDR2 SVGAGI. CDR3 DNA: TGTGCCACCCAAAGAGGACTAGCGGAAAATACGCAGTATTTT. It codes for CATQRGLAENTQYF.

V usage is TRBV29-1 and J usage is TRBJ2-3; no reliable D call. Germline V CDR1 and CDR2: SQVTM, ANQGSEA. This CDR3 is built from 13 residues. Deletions cut 8 bases from V and 2 bases from J, with 14 bases between. The DNA of the CDR3 is TGCAGCACCGGAAAGGAAGTCACAGATACGCAGTATTTT. Translation gives CSTGKEVTDTQYF.

The chain combines TRBV4-2 with TRBJ1-2; 7 positions agree with TRBD1. J lost 2 bases, V lost 4 bases, and 13 bases had no gene match. This CDR3 is 17 amino acids long. Germline CDR1 reads LGHNA; CDR2 reads YNFKEQ. CDR3 residues: CASSRGLSQGINYGYTF. The CDR3 nucleotides read TGTGCCAGCAGCCGAGGGTTATCACAGGGGATAAACTATGGCTACACCTTC.

This sequence joins TRBV9 and TRBJ1-3, with D perhaps TRBD1 (6 bases). V lost 4 bases and J 2 bases, leaving 16 bases between the germline ends. This CDR3 region has 16 residues. Germline V gene sequence: CDR1 SGDLS, CDR2 YYNGEE. CDR3 coding DNA: TGTGCCAGCAGCAGCCGGACAGACTTCGCTGGAAACACCATATATTTT. Its translation is CASSSRTDFAGNTIYF.

This chain connects TRBV5-6 to TRBJ2-3, with D possibly called TRBD1 or TRBD2 (5 bases each). Germline-derived CDR1 and CDR2 are SGHDT and YYEEEE. Trimming pared 4 bases from V and 3 bases from J, leaving 15 bases between. This CDR3 has 15 amino acids. CDR3 DNA: TGTGCCAGCAGCCCGGGGCTTTCTGGGACAGATACGCAGTATTTT. It encodes CASSPGLSGTDTQYF.

This rearrangement joins TRBV7-9 to TRBJ2-2, with D hard to call. V lost 3 bases to trimming and J lost 3 bases, with 8 bases between them. Looked up from germline, CDR1 is SEHNR and CDR2 is FQNEAQ (reference sequence). The CDR3 loop spans 14 amino acids. DNA of the CDR3: TGTGCCAGCAGCTTTGGGTGGGACACCGGGGAGCTGTTTTTT. Translation gives CASSFGWDTGELFF.

This clone was seen a few times. The rearrangement uses TRBV10-1 and TRBJ2-7, with a possible D match to TRBD1 (6 bases). The ends were cut back, 6 bases at V and 2 bases at J, with 11 bases in the middle. Germline V lookup: CDR1 WNHNN, CDR2 SYGVQD (reference sequence). CDR3 size: 13 residues. CDR3 sequence (DNA): TGCGCCAGCAGATACAGGGAAGCCTACGAGCAGTACTTC. Protein: CASRYREAYEQYF.

This chain links TRBV11-2 with TRBJ2-3, with D possibly TRBD2 on 5 matching bases. Trimming removed 6 bases at V and 4 bases at J, with 8 bases between. The CDR3 has 12 amino acids. Germline CDR1 SGHAT, CDR2 FQNNGV. The CDR3 sequence: CASSAGADTQYF. The CDR3 nucleotides are TGTGCCAGCAGTGCCGGGGCAGATACGCAGTATTTT.

This clone was counted a single time. The V and J genes are TRBV7-6 and TRBJ2-1; 9 nucleotides align to TRBD2. CDR1 is SGHVS and CDR2 is FNYEAQ in the germline V gene. The V gene end was trimmed by 0 bases and the J gene end by 8 bases; junction bases not matched to a gene: 5. CDR3 length: 15 residues. The chain's CDR3 is CASSLASSGTYEQFF. CDR3 bases: TGTGCCAGCAGCTTAGCGTCTAGCGGGACCTATGAGCAGTTCTTC.

The count of this clone is one. V gene TRBV9 combines with J gene TRBJ1-2; the D is unclear. The germline V gene encodes CDR1 SGDLS and CDR2 YYNGEE. Deletions cut 1 base from V and 3 bases from J, with 7 bases between. The CDR3 runs 13 residues. The CDR3 protein is CASSVSVDYGYTF. The CDR3 DNA reads as TGTGCCAGCAGCGTAAGCGTTGACTATGGCTACACCTTC.

The chain uses TRBV6-5 and TRBJ2-2; D is uncertain. Germline values: CDR1 MNHEY, CDR2 SVGAGI. The CDR3 spans 14 residues. V lost 0 bases to trimming and J lost 7 bases, with 9 bases between them. The CDR3 coding sequence is TGTGCCAGCAGTTACTCGACGGATAGCGGGGAGCTGTTTTTT. Translated: CASSYSTDSGELFF.

V usage is TRBV19 and J usage is TRBJ1-5; no clear D. CDR3 length: 14 amino acids. CDR1 and CDR2 (germline): LNHDA, SQIVND (reference sequence). With 5 bases removed from V and 3 bases from J, the gap between germline ends came to 11 bases. The CDR3 sequence: CASSFRHLNQPQHF. The CDR3 DNA is TGTGCCAGTAGTTTTAGACACCTCAATCAGCCCCAGCATTTT. Full variable domain (missing parts from reference TRBV19 and TRBJ1-5): DGGITQSPKYLFRKEGQNVTLSCEQNLNHDAMYWYRQDPGQGLRLIYYSQIVNDFQKGDIAEGYSVSREKKESFPLTVTSAQKNPTAFYLCASSFRHLNQPQHFGDGTRLSIL.

V is TRBV30 and J is TRBJ2-3, with TRBD2 identical over 7 bases. This CDR3 region has 14 residues. After removal of 1 base from V and 1 base from J, the junction contained 2 bases not matched to a gene. Per the germline V gene, CDR1 is GTSNPN and CDR2 is SVGIG (reference sequence). The DNA for the CDR3 is TGTGCCTGGAGTGGGCTAGCGGGCACAGATACGCAGTATTTT. Translation: CAWSGLAGTDTQYF.

The CDR3 sequence is CASSSPAGGGDGYTF. CDR3 coding DNA: TGTGCCAGCAGTTCCCCCGCGGGTGGGGGCGATGGCTACACCTTC. V gene TRBV28 combines with J gene TRBJ1-2; the D gene is possibly TRBD1 (6 bases). V gave up 4 bases and J gave up 6 bases, with 18 bases separating them. The CDR3 is made up of 15 amino acids. The germline CDR1 and CDR2 sequences are MDHEN and SYDVKM.

The V gene is TRBV6-5, the J gene TRBJ1-1; D is possibly TRBD1 (6 bases). Deletions cut 6 bases from V and 1 base from J, with 9 bases between. CDR1 MNHEY and CDR2 SVGAGI come from the germline V gene. The CDR3 covers 13 residues. The CDR3 protein is CASRDSENTEAFF. For the CDR3, the DNA is TGTGCCAGCAGGGACAGTGAGAACACTGAAGCTTTCTTT.

The rearrangement links TRBV5-1 to TRBJ1-3; D gene unclear. V lost 4 bases and J 4 bases, leaving 12 bases between the germline ends. The CDR3 covers 14 residues. In germline, CDR1 is SGHRS, CDR2 YFSETQ. Here the CDR3 reads CASSPGGLGNTIYF. As DNA, the CDR3 is TGCGCCAGCAGCCCGGGAGGGTTAGGAAACACCATATATTTT.

The chain is built from TRBV6-4 and TRBJ2-3; 10 bases are shared with TRBD2. The CDR3 is 15 amino acids. V lost 3 bases, J lost 1 base, and 1 base stayed unmatched. The germline V gene encodes CDR1 MRHNA and CDR2 SNTAGT. This CDR3 is CASSDGTSGTDTQYF. The CDR3 DNA reads as TGTGCCAGCAGTGATGGGACTAGCGGCACAGATACGCAGTATTTT.

This clone was counted between two and nine times. This rearrangement joins TRBV5-4 to TRBJ2-3, with 7 bases lining up with TRBD2. The CDR3 is made up of 18 amino acids. Germline CDR1 is SGHNT and CDR2 is YYREEE (reference sequence). J lost 2 bases, V lost 6 bases, and 18 bases had no gene match. CDR3 DNA sequence: TGTGCCAGCACCTATGGGGTCTCTAGCGGAGCCCTCACAGATACGCAGTATTTT. It yields the protein CASTYGVSSGALTDTQYF.

The genes are TRBV5-4 and TRBJ2-5; D is undetermined. Germline V CDR1 and CDR2: SGHNT, YYREEE (reference sequence). V lost 3 bases and J 8 bases, leaving 17 bases between the germline ends. The CDR3 sequence is 14 residues long. CDR3 DNA: TGTGCCAGCAGCTATCGAGACGGTGAGATTACCCAGTACTTC. It codes for CASSYRDGEITQYF.

The chain is built from TRBV5-1 and TRBJ1-2, with 10 bases identical to TRBD1. Trimming at V came to 3 bases and at J to 4 bases, leaving 3 bases not matched to a gene. Germline CDR1 SGHRS, CDR2 YFSETQ. The CDR3 loop spans 14 amino acids. Written as DNA, the CDR3 is TGCGCCAGCAGCTGGGACAGGGGCGGCTATGGCTACACCTTC. It translates to CASSWDRGGYGYTF.

The rearrangement joins TRBV5-1 to TRBJ1-3; D is unclear. The germline CDR1 and CDR2 sequences are SGHRS and YFSETQ. The CDR3 contains 14 residues. Trimming removed 0 bases from V and 4 bases from J, with 8 bases in between. DNA of the CDR3: TGCGCCAGCAGCTTGGCCTCTCCGGGAAACACCATATATTTT. Translating gives CASSLASPGNTIYF.

V and J are TRBV12-5 and TRBJ1-1; D is unclear. The V gene lost 7 bases and the J gene lost 0 bases, with 15 bases spanning the gap. There are 15 residues in the CDR3. The germline CDR1 and CDR2 sequences are LGHNT and FRNRAP. In nucleotides, the CDR3 is TGTGCTAGTGCCATGCGTCACCTCTTGAACACTGAAGCTTTCTTT. Translated, it gives CASAMRHLLNTEAFF.

The rearrangement joins TRBV2 to TRBJ2-1, with 10 bases aligning to TRBD2. The CDR3 has 16 residues. V was clipped by 2 bases and J by 3 bases; unmatched bases: 4. Germline V CDR1 and CDR2: SNHLY, FYNNEI. The CDR3 nucleotides read TGTGCCAGCAGTGAACCTAGCGGGAGTGTCTACAATGAGCAGTTCTTC. The encoded protein is CASSEPSGSVYNEQFF.

V gene TRBV19 combines with J gene TRBJ2-4; 7 nucleotides agree with TRBD1. CDR1 and CDR2 from the germline V gene are LNHDA and SQIVND (reference sequence). This CDR3 contains 15 residues. J gave up 13 bases and V 5 bases, and 17 bases lay outside the gene matches. In nucleotides, the CDR3 is TGTGCCAGTAGTCAACCTCGGGACAGACTTGAGTTCCAGTACTTC. This gives the protein CASSQPRDRLEFQYF.

CDR3 nucleotides: TGTGCCAGCAGCCCCCCCGGGACGAGGCAGCCCCAGCATTTT. This encodes CASSPPGTRQPQHF. This chain connects TRBV28 to TRBJ1-5; tentatively, D is TRBD1 (5 bases). From germline, CDR1 is MDHEN and CDR2 SYDVKM. Trimming took off 6 bases at V and 7 bases at J, with 16 bases between the two ends. The length of the CDR3 is 14 residues.

The chain uses TRBV5-6 and TRBJ2-3; D is perhaps TRBD2 (6 bases). V lost 2 bases and J 6 bases, leaving 19 bases between the germline ends. Germline values: CDR1 SGHDT, CDR2 YYEEEE. The CDR3 runs 16 residues. The DNA of the CDR3 is TGTGCCAGCAGCTTACGTAGCGGCCATGTAGGGGATACGCAGTATTTT. It specifies CASSLRSGHVGDTQYF.

This chain connects TRBV4-2 to TRBJ2-3; 10 nucleotides match TRBD1. Germline lookup yields CDR1 LGHNA and CDR2 YNFKEQ. J gave up 4 bases and V 3 bases, and 7 bases lay outside the gene matches. The CDR3 extends over 16 amino acids. DNA for the CDR3: TGTGCCAGCAGCCAGGTGGTAGGGACAGGGGCAGATACGCAGTATTTT. This codes for CASSQVVGTGADTQYF.

This chain connects TRBV4-1 to TRBJ2-4, with 8 bases fitting TRBD2. CDR1 is MGHRA and CDR2 is YSYEKL in the germline V gene. The V segment lost 4 bases and the J segment 0 bases; nucleotides outside the gene matches: 2. The CDR3 sequence is 15 residues long. DNA of the CDR3: TGCGCCAGCAGCCTGAGCGGGAGAGCCAAAAACATTCAGTACTTC. Translating gives CASSLSGRAKNIQYF.

The V call is TRBV27, the J call TRBJ2-7; D possibly corresponds to TRBD2 (6 bases). This CDR3 has 11 amino acids. Germline V gene lookup returns CDR1 MNHEY and CDR2 SMNVEV (reference sequence). V lost 7 bases and J 6 bases, leaving 10 bases between the germline ends. In nucleotides, the CDR3 is TGTGCCAGCACGTTCGGGGGCGAGCAGTACTTC. This translates into CASTFGGEQYF.